The TCR beta chain under discussion was sequenced for a study of CD8 T cells in Susac syndrome. Staining for CD27 and CD45RA defined the memory subsets that guided TEMRA sorting. TEMRA cells were FACS-enriched, while CD8+ and CD4+ T cells were negatively isolated. A quantity of roughly 0.5 to 1 ug RNA underwent reverse transcription using random hexamers. A single record per CDR3 protein comes from TCRdb applying MiXCR to the immunoSEQ multiplex PCR reads. The table has 2,000 to 3,000 distinct CDR3 sequences, roughly three quarters seen once; the top ten hold roughly a tenth. The germline V gene encodes CDR1 SNHLY and CDR2 FYNNEI. The V end lost 2 bases, the J end lost 6 bases, and 11 bases lay between the germline ends. The CDR3 spans 14 residues.

Sequencing was done on a sample of CD8+ TEMRA cells from PBMCs. As to subset: FACS-sorted terminally differentiated effector memory CD8+ T cells re-expressing CD45RA (CD8+ TEMRA). This sequence was found in a human donor with Susac syndrome. The chain links TRBV2 to TRBJ1-5; D is unresolved. The DNA for the CDR3 is TGTGCCAGCAGTGAATCGGCCGGGGTTCAGCCCCAGCATTTT. This translates into CASSESAGVQPQHF.